This T cell receptor (beta chain) is from a study of shared clonotypes between healthy human individuals. The junction had 7 bases not matched to a gene; V was cut back by 5 bases and J by 4 bases. The CDR3 is 14 residues long. Germline V CDR1 and CDR2: SGHTA, FQGNSA. Healthy adults negative for HIV, lacking recent acute infections or vaccinations, served as donors. Each subset's genomic DNA was split evenly across several immunoSEQ plates. Libraries were prepared by immunoSEQ multiplex PCR; TCRdb keeps only in-frame clonotypes and omits some of them. Found here are approximately 2,300,000 clones, less than 95% of them singletons; the top ten hold about 0.41%.

The material sequenced was naive CD4+ T cells from PBMCs. Subset here: CD45RA+ positively selected. The origin of this receptor is a man aged 18 to 29 in good health. Some clones in this sample may be carry-over from other donors' samples. This chain joins TRBV7-2 and TRBJ1-2, with 7 bases aligning to TRBD1. CDR3 amino acids: CASSLLTGSYGYTF. The CDR3 DNA follows: TGTGCCAGCAGCCTCCTGACAGGGAGCTATGGCTACACCTTC.